This note documents a single T cell receptor beta chain sequence. Germline values: CDR1 SGHTA, CDR2 FQGNSA. Trimming pared 2 bases from V and 1 base from J, leaving 7 bases between. This CDR3 spans 14 amino acids. The entry originates in a study of blood T cell repertoires in COVID-19. Across the study: COVID-19 samples, acute and convalescent, were from the United States, Italy and Spain. In each case, the material was cDNA or gDNA derived from T cells, B-cell-depleted T cells, or PBMCs.

The authors' processing: Nucleated cell counts were estimated from reference gene primer amplification. TCRdb's table, derived via immunoSEQ multiplex PCR, lists solely in-frame clones and lacks some. That table furnishes V, J and clone size, whereas the DNA furnished D and trimming. The sample comprises approximately 82,000 clones, approximately 86% of which are singletons, and about 10% rests with the top ten. The specimen sequenced was peripheral blood. This sequence was found in a woman between 65 and 79 years old with active or convalescent COVID-19. This chain links TRBV7-2 with TRBJ2-3; D gene unclear. In DNA, the CDR3 is TGTGCCAGCAGCTTAAGAACAGGCACAGATACGCAGTATTTT. It encodes CASSLRTGTDTQYF. Full variable domain (remainder filled in from reference TRBV7-2 and TRBJ2-3): GAGVSQSPSNKVTEKGKDVELRCDPISGHTALYWYRQSLGQGLEFLIYFQGNSAPDKSGLPSDRFSAERTGGSVSTLTIQRTQQEDSAVYLCASSLRTGTDTQYFGPGTRLTVL.